The 22 T cell receptor beta chains below were found in one sample sequenced in a study of CD8+ T cells in alopecia areata. Reverse transcription of extracted RNA yielded cDNA, which provided the sequencing template. Sequencing was performed with immunoSEQ multiplex PCR; in TCRdb, only in-frame clones are kept and a portion is missing. The sample carries 100,000 to 120,000 clones, roughly 50% recorded once. Documented treatment: oral pan-JAK inhibitor, 5-10 mg twice daily. The input for sequencing was CD4+ T cells sorted from blood, taken at week 24, from a patient treated with tofacitinib. Receptor source: a human donor with alopecia areata.

This clone occurred a few times. As DNA, the CDR3 is TGCGCCAGCAGCTTCCTTAGCGGGGGTCCCACAGATACGCAGTATTTT. Translated, it gives CASSFLSGGPTDTQYF. This chain links TRBV5-1 with TRBJ2-3; 9 bases are shared with TRBD2. With V trimmed by 2 bases and J by 2 bases, 6 bases remained unmatched. CDR1 is SGHRS and CDR2 is YFSETQ in the germline V gene. This CDR3 has 16 amino acids.

This clone was detected once. The CDR3 here is CAWTLDSYGYTF. The CDR3 nucleotides are TGTGCCTGGACCCTGGACAGCTATGGCTACACCTTC. This chain uses TRBV30 with TRBJ1-2; D might be TRBD1 (6 bases). Trimming cost V 4 bases and J 4 bases, with 10 bases left between them. The CDR3 runs to 12 residues. Germline CDR1 and CDR2: GTSNPN and SVGIG (reference sequence).

This sequence joins TRBV5-1 and TRBJ2-1; 10 nucleotides align to TRBD1. Germline lookup yields CDR1 SGHRS and CDR2 YFSETQ. This CDR3 region has 16 residues. Trimming cost V 4 bases and J 7 bases; bases outside gene matches: 11. CDR3 DNA sequence: TGCGCCAGCAGCCCGCTATGGGGACAGGGGCCTAATGAGCAGTTCTTC. Protein: CASSPLWGQGPNEQFF.

This chain joins TRBV4-3 and TRBJ1-2, with TRBD1 identical over 9 bases. The V and J ends lost 6 bases and 4 bases, in that order; junction bases with no gene match: 9. The germline V gene has CDR1 LGHNA and CDR2 YSLEER. The CDR3 runs to 15 residues. The CDR3 DNA is TGCGCCAGCAGACAAACAACAGGGGGCCGCTATGGCTACACCTTC. Residues: CASRQTTGGRYGYTF.

J is TRBJ1-1 and V is TRBV15; D unclear. Germline V gene data show CDR1 as LNHNV and CDR2 as YYDKDF (reference sequence). The ends were cut back, 1 base at V and 5 bases at J, with 8 bases in the middle. This CDR3 has 13 residues. Here the CDR3 DNA reads TGTGCCACCAGCAGAGTTGCGGATACTGAAGCTTTCTTT. Translation gives CATSRVADTEAFF.

The V and J genes are TRBV4-1 and TRBJ1-4; D remains ambiguous. The V end lost 1 base, the J end lost 7 bases, and 13 bases lay between the germline ends. The CDR3 has 15 amino acids. In germline, CDR1 is MGHRA, CDR2 YSYEKL. CDR3 in amino acids: CASSQVLKTFEKLFF. As DNA, the CDR3 is TGCGCCAGCAGCCAAGTGCTGAAGACCTTTGAAAAACTGTTTTTT.

The chain has TRBV30 and TRBJ2-4; D is perhaps TRBD2 (5 bases). This CDR3 region has 13 residues. V lost 1 base and J 12 bases, leaving 16 bases between the germline ends. In germline, CDR1 is GTSNPN, CDR2 SVGIG (reference sequence). The DNA for the CDR3 is TGTGCCTGGAGTGACCGGGCCCTAGGGAGTCAGTACTTC. Translated: CAWSDRALGSQYF.

The sample holds a few counts of this clone. The chain combines TRBV9 with TRBJ2-5; possible D gene TRBD1, 6 bases. The CDR3 consists of 13 residues. Looked up from germline, CDR1 is SGDLS and CDR2 is YYNGEE. Deletions cut 4 bases from V and 3 bases from J, with 10 bases between. CDR3 protein: CASSQGTKETQYF. CDR3 DNA sequence: TGTGCCAGCAGCCAGGGGACCAAAGAGACCCAGTACTTC.

The chain carries TRBV11-2 and TRBJ1-1; D is perhaps TRBD1 (6 bases). V lost 5 bases, J lost 7 bases, and 14 bases lay in between. The CDR3 length is 13 residues. In germline, CDR1 is SGHAT, CDR2 FQNNGV. The CDR3 DNA is TGTGCCAGCAGCCCTACCGGGACATTTGAAGCTTTCTTT. Its protein is CASSPTGTFEAFF. The full variable domain, in which reference TRBV11-2 and TRBJ1-1 provide the parts outside the CDR3, is EAGVAQSPRYKIIEKRQSVAFWCNPISGHATLYWYQQILGQGPKLLIQFQNNGVVDDSQLPKDRFSAERLKGVDSTLKIQPAKLEDSAVYLCASSPTGTFEAFFGQGTRLTVV.

The chain employs TRBV7-9 and TRBJ2-5; 11 bases fit TRBD2. The V gene's germline CDR1 is SEHNR and CDR2 FQNEAQ (reference sequence). The V segment lost 2 bases and the J segment 1 base; nucleotides outside the gene matches: 9. This CDR3 comprises 18 residues. The CDR3 here is CASSLRTRLAGPQETQYF. The DNA of the CDR3 is TGTGCCAGCAGCTTAAGAACCAGACTAGCGGGGCCCCAAGAGACCCAGTACTTC.

This clone was observed a handful of times. The same CDR3 can be traced to other DNA sequences in this sample. The CDR3 sequence is CASSLGSNQPQHF. The CDR3 DNA is TGTGCCAGCAGCCTAGGAAGCAATCAGCCCCAGCATTTT. V is TRBV11-2 and J is TRBJ1-5; D gene ambiguous. From germline, CDR1 is SGHAT and CDR2 FQNNGV. CDR3 length: 13 residues. The V end lost 5 bases, the J end lost 1 base, and 6 bases lay between the germline ends.

This clone was observed a few times. The chain joins TRBV6-5 to TRBJ2-5; 8 bases map to TRBD2. This CDR3 spans 12 amino acids. Germline trimming cut 7 bases from V and 13 bases from J; bases unmatched to any gene: 11. Germline CDR1 and CDR2: MNHEY and SVGAGI. The CDR3 DNA reads as TGTGCCAGCACCACGGGGGGGGACTGGGTGTACTTC. It yields the protein CASTTGGDWVYF.

This clone was found a few times. This chain connects TRBV4-3 to TRBJ1-2, with D hard to call. The length of the CDR3 is 13 residues. Germline V lookup: CDR1 LGHNA, CDR2 YSLEER. The V end was cut by 6 bases, the J end by 3 bases, with 11 bases between. In DNA form, the CDR3 reads TGCGCCAGCAGTCCCATATCGTACTATGGCTACACCTTC. This encodes CASSPISYYGYTF.

The chain recombines TRBV6-5 with TRBJ2-1, with D maybe TRBD2 (6 bases). The CDR3 is 12 residues long. Trimming took 5 bases from V and 7 from J, leaving 9 bases between them. Germline CDR1 MNHEY, CDR2 SVGAGI. CDR3 region: CASSRSGNEQFF. The CDR3 DNA sequence: TGTGCCAGCAGTCGTAGCGGAAATGAGCAGTTCTTC.

This clone was seen just once. This chain uses TRBV5-4 with TRBJ2-7; 8 bases are a match to TRBD2. The junction had 13 bases not matched to a gene; V was cut back by 5 bases and J by 6 bases. The CDR3 runs to 15 residues. Germline CDR1 reads SGHNT; CDR2 reads YYREEE (reference sequence). The CDR3 bases are TGTGCCAGCAGTCTCACGGCGGGGGGATCCGGCGAGCAGTACTTC. Amino acids: CASSLTAGGSGEQYF.

This clone appeared a few times. This chain connects TRBV29-1 to TRBJ1-5; perhaps TRBD1 as D (6 bases). V lost 4 bases, J lost 5 bases, and 9 bases lay in between. This CDR3 spans 12 amino acids. In germline, CDR1 is SQVTM, CDR2 ANQGSEA. The CDR3 reads CSVGAGDQPQHF. CDR3 DNA: TGCAGCGTTGGGGCAGGGGATCAGCCCCAGCATTTT.

The chain has TRBV7-9 and TRBJ2-5, with unresolved D. The CDR3 loop spans 11 amino acids. The germline CDR1 and CDR2 sequences are SEHNR and FQNEAQ (reference sequence). With 5 bases removed from V and 5 bases from J, the gap between germline ends came to 6 bases. The CDR3 DNA reads TGTGCCAGCAGCCCCTTGGAGACCCAGTACTTC. It translates to CASSPLETQYF.

The V and J genes are TRBV27 and TRBJ2-7, with 9 bases aligning to TRBD2. The CDR3 has 15 residues. Germline-derived CDR1 and CDR2 are MNHEY and SMNVEV (reference sequence). J was trimmed by 6 bases and V by 2 bases; bases with no gene match: 8. CDR3 amino acids: CASSLAGGGVPEQYF. The CDR3 DNA reads TGTGCCAGCAGTTTAGCCGGCGGGGGGGTCCCCGAGCAGTACTTC.

This clone has a handful of counts. The chain is built from TRBV6-6 and TRBJ1-6; perhaps TRBD1 as D (6 bases). CDR1 and CDR2 (germline): MNHNY, SVGAGI (reference sequence). Trimming removed 7 bases from V and 6 bases from J, with 16 bases in between. The CDR3 has 15 residues. The CDR3 loop reads CASTQGGGSNSPLHF. CDR3 DNA sequence: TGTGCCAGCACCCAAGGCGGGGGCAGTAATTCACCCCTCCACTTT.

The V and J genes are TRBV6-4 and TRBJ2-3, with D perhaps matching TRBD2 (6 bases). CDR3 size: 16 residues. Trimming left V 6 bases short and J 0 bases short, with 16 bases between. CDR1 and CDR2 (germline): MRHNA, SNTAGT. The CDR3 here is CASSHSPGLSTDTQYF. The CDR3, as DNA: TGTGCCAGCAGCCACTCCCCGGGACTTAGCACAGATACGCAGTATTTT.

This clone was seen repeatedly, ten times or more. The rearrangement links TRBV9 to TRBJ2-7, with 15 bases identical to TRBD2. Germline assignment: CDR1 SGDLS and CDR2 YYNGEE. The CDR3 totals 15 residues. Unmatched junction bases numbered 3, after V lost 3 bases and J lost 5 bases. The CDR3 sequence is CASSAGLAGGNEQYF. The CDR3 DNA reads TGTGCCAGCAGCGCCGGACTAGCGGGGGGGAACGAGCAGTACTTC.

J is TRBJ1-2 and V is TRBV5-1, with D possibly TRBD1 on 5 matching bases. The germline V gene has CDR1 SGHRS and CDR2 YFSETQ. The CDR3 is 15 amino acids. V was pared by 2 bases and J by 4 bases, with 15 bases between. CDR3 sequence: CASSFGVGRGYGYTF. CDR3 nucleotide sequence: TGCGCCAGCAGCTTTGGTGTAGGGAGGGGCTATGGCTACACCTTC.